The T cell receptor beta chain described here comes from a study of CD8+ T cells in alopecia areata. A remark on this clone: Its antigen is unknown.

As the sequencing template, cDNA was produced by extracting RNA and reverse transcribing it. TCRdb's table, derived via immunoSEQ multiplex PCR, lists solely in-frame clones and lacks some. Counted here are 140,000 or so clones, approximately 65% occurring once; the ten biggest clones make up roughly a third. Per the germline V gene, CDR1 is LGHNA and CDR2 is YNFKEQ. Trimming stripped 1 base from V and 6 bases from J, with 7 bases between. The CDR3 contains 12 residues. Study-level results: More clonal than normal scalp was lesional scalp, particularly alopecia totalis/universalis.

Sequenced: CD8+ T cells sorted from blood. This chain connects TRBV4-2 to TRBJ2-7; no firm D call. This TCR was sampled from a human donor in good health. DNA of the CDR3: TGTGCCAGCAGCCAAGGGGGATCCGAGCAGTACTTC. It encodes CASSQGGSEQYF.